This T cell receptor (beta chain) derives from a study of cytomegalovirus exposure and HLA in healthy donors. Trimming removed 6 bases from V and 2 bases from J; junction bases left unmatched: 4. This CDR3 is 14 amino acids long. Per the germline V gene, CDR1 is MNHEY and CDR2 is SMNVEV (reference sequence). This clone was detected a few times. Its antigen remains unidentified. General observations from the study: TCR beta sequences reportedly predicted most subjects' HLA-A and HLA-B alleles accurately. Serostatus for CMV was the only available immune exposure information.

The PCR contained 60 Vbeta and 13 Jbeta primers. Source study methods: Later reanalysis found 80 million or so unique TCR beta chains, roughly 10 million of them shared. Measured with immunoSEQ multiplex PCR; TCRdb has only the in-frame clones, and not every one. The V and J calls and clone size are taken from that table; D and trimming were inferred from the DNA. The sample has more than 95,000 clones; 83% are singletons. V gene TRBV27 combines with J gene TRBJ2-7; 10 bases match TRBD1. The sample consisted of PBMCs. The TCR was taken from a woman aged 35 to 49 in good health and CMV-seropositive. In DNA form, the CDR3 reads TGTGCCAGCAGCCGGACAGGGGGGGCCTACGAGCAGTACTTC. It specifies CASSRTGGAYEQYF.